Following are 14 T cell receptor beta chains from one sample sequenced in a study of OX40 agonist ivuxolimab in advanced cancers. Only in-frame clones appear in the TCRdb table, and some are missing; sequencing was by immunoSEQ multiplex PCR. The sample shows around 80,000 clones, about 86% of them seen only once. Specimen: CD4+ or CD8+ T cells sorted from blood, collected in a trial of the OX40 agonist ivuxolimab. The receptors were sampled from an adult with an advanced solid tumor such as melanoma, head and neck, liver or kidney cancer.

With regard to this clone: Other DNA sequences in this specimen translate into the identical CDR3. CDR3 residues: CASSLGYGYTF. CDR3 coding DNA: TGTGCCAGCAGCTTGGGGTATGGCTACACCTTC. The chain links TRBV5-4 to TRBJ1-2; D is unclear. The germline V gene has CDR1 SGHNT and CDR2 YYREEE (reference sequence). The CDR3 consists of 11 residues. V was shortened by 0 bases and J by 5 bases, with 2 bases between the two germline ends.

The CDR3 sequence: CASSFGTGEGKLFF. The CDR3 nucleotides are TGCGCCAGCAGCTTTGGGACAGGAGAAGGAAAACTGTTTTTT. The chain carries TRBV5-1 and TRBJ1-4; 8 nucleotides line up with TRBD1. Losses at the gene ends were 2 bases for V and 10 bases for J; bases not matched to a gene: 7. CDR1 and CDR2 (germline): SGHRS, YFSETQ. The CDR3 is 14 amino acids.

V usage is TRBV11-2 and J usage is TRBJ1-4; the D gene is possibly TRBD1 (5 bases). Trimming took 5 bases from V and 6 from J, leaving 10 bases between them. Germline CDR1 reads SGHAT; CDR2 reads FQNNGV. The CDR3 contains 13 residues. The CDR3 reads CASSPDSYEKLFF. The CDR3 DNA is TGTGCCAGCAGCCCTGACAGCTATGAAAAACTGTTTTTT. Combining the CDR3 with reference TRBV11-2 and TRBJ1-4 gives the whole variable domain EAGVAQSPRYKIIEKRQSVAFWCNPISGHATLYWYQQILGQGPKLLIQFQNNGVVDDSQLPKDRFSAERLKGVDSTLKIQPAKLEDSAVYLCASSPDSYEKLFFGSGTQLSVL.

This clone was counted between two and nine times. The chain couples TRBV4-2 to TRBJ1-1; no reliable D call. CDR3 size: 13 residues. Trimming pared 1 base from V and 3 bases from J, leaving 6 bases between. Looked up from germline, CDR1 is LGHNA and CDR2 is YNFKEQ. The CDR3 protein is CASSQARYTEAFF. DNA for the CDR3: TGTGCCAGCAGCCAAGCACGGTACACTGAAGCTTTCTTT.

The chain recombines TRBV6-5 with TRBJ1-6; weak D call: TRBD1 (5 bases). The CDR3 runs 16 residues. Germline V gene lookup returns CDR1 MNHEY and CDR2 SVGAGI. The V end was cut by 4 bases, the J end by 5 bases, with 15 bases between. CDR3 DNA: TGTGCCAGCAGTTCCCGGCGGGGGTCGCATAATTCACCCCTCCACTTT. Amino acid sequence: CASSSRRGSHNSPLHF.

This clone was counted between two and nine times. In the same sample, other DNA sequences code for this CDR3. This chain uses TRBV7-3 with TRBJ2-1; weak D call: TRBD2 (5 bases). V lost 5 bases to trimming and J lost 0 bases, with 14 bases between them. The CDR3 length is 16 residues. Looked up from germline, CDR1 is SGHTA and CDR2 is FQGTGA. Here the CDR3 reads CASSPLALSSYNEQFF. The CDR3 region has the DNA TGTGCCAGCAGCCCCTTAGCGTTAAGCTCCTACAATGAGCAGTTCTTC.

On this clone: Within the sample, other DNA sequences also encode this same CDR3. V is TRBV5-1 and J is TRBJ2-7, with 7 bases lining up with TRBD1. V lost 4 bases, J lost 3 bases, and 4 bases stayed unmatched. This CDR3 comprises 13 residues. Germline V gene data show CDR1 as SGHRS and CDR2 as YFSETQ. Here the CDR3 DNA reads TGCGCCAGCAGCCGTGGGGACAGCTACGAGCAGTACTTC. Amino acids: CASSRGDSYEQYF.

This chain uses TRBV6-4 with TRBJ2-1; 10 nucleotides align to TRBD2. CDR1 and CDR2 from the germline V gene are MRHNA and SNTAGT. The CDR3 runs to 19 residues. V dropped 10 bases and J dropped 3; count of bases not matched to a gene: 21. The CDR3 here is CAKGGQKKREGGFYNEQFF. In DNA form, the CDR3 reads TGTGCCAAGGGGGGACAGAAAAAGCGGGAGGGAGGTTTCTACAATGAGCAGTTCTTC.

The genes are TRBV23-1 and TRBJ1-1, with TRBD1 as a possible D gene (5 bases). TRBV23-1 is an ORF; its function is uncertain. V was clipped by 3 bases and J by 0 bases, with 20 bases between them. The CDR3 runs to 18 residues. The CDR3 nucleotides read TGCGCCAGCAGTCAGACTAGTACGGGGGAAGACATGAACACTGAAGCTTTCTTT. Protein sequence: CASSQTSTGEDMNTEAFF.

CDR3 amino acids: CASSMRLAGGYNEQFF. The CDR3 nucleotides read TGTGCCAGTAGTATGCGACTAGCGGGAGGGTACAATGAGCAGTTCTTC. The V call is TRBV19, the J call TRBJ2-1; 14 nucleotides align to TRBD2. This CDR3 spans 16 amino acids. Germline V CDR1 and CDR2: LNHDA, SQIVND (reference sequence). The J segment lost 4 bases and the V segment lost 3 bases, leaving 2 bases of the junction unmatched.

The CDR3 sequence is CASSPLTGPIHEQFF. Here the CDR3 DNA reads TGTGCCAGCTCACCACTAACGGGGCCCATTCATGAGCAGTTCTTC. V and J are TRBV18 and TRBJ2-1; D may be TRBD1 or TRBD2 (5 bases each). CDR3 length equals 15 residues. Between the trimmed V and J ends, which lost 1 base and 8 bases, there was a span of 15 bases. Germline CDR1 reads KGHSH; CDR2 reads LQKENI.

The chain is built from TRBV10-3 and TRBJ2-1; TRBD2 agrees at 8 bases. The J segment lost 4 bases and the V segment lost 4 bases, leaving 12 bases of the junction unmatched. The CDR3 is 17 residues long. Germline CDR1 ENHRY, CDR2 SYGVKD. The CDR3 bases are TGTGCCATCAGTGGAGGGGGAGGGGAGCGGGGGTACAATGAGCAGTTCTTC. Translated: CAISGGGGERGYNEQFF.

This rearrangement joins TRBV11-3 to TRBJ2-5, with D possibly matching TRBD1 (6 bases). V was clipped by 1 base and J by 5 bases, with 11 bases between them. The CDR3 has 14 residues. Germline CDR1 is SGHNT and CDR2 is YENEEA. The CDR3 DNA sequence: TGTGCCAGCAGCTTAGGAGGGGGTCCTGAGACCCAGTACTTC. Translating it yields CASSLGGGPETQYF.

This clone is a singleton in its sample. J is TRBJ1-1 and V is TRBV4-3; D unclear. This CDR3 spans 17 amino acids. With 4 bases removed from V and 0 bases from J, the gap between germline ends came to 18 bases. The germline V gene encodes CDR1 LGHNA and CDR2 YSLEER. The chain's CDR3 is CASSPETVGYMNTEAFF. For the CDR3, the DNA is TGCGCCAGCAGCCCCGAGACCGTGGGGTACATGAACACTGAAGCTTTCTTT.